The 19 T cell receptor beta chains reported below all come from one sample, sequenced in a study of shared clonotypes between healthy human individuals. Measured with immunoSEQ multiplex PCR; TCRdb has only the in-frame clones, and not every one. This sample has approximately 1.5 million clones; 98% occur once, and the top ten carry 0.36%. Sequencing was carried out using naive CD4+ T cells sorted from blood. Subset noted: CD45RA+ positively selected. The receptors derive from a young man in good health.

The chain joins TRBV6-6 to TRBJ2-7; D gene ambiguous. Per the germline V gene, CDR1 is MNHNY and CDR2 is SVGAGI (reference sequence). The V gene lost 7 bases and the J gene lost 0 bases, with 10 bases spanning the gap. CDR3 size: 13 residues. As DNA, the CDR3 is TGTGCCAGCATGAGACAAAGCTCCTACGAGCAGTACTTC. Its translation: CASMRQSSYEQYF.

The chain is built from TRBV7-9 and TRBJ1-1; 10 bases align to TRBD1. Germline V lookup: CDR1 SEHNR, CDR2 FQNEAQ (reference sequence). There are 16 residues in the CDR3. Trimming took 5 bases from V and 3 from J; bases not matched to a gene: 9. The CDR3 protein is CASSGQGQGIYTEAFF. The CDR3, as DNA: TGTGCCAGCAGCGGACAGGGACAGGGGATTTACACTGAAGCTTTCTTT.

CDR3 sequence reads: CASSPRGTTYNEQFF. CDR3 sequence (DNA): TGTGCCAGCAGCCCCCGCGGGACGACCTACAATGAGCAGTTCTTC. The V and J genes are TRBV11-3 and TRBJ2-1, with D perhaps TRBD2 (6 bases). The germline V gene has CDR1 SGHNT and CDR2 YENEEA. CDR3 length: 15 amino acids. Trimming removed 5 bases at V and 2 bases at J, with 13 bases between.

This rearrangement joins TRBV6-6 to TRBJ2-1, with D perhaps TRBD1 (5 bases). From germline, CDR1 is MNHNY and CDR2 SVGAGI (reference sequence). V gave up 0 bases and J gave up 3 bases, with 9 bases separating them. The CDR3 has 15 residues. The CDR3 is CASSYSFDSYNEQFF. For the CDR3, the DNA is TGTGCCAGCAGTTACTCGTTCGACAGCTACAATGAGCAGTTCTTC.

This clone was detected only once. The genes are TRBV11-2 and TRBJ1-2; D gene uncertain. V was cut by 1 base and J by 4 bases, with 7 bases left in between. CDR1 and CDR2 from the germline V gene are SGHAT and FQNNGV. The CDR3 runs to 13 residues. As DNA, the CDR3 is TGTGCCAGCAGCTTAGGCACACTCTATGGCTACACCTTC. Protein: CASSLGTLYGYTF. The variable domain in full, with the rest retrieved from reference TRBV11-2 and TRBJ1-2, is EAGVAQSPRYKIIEKRQSVAFWCNPISGHATLYWYQQILGQGPKLLIQFQNNGVVDDSQLPKDRFSAERLKGVDSTLKIQPAKLEDSAVYLCASSLGTLYGYTFGSGTRLTVV.

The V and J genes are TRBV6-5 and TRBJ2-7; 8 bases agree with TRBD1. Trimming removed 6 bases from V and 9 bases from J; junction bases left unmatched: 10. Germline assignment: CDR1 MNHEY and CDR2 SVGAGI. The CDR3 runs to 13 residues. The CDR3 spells CASRAGGASWQYF. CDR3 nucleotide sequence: TGTGCCAGCAGGGCAGGGGGCGCTTCATGGCAGTACTTC.

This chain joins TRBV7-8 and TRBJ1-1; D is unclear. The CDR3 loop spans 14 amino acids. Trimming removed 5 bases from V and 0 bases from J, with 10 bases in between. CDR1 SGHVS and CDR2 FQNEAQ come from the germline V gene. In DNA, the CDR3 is TGTGCCAGCAGCGTGAAGGAACTGAACACTGAAGCTTTCTTT. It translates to CASSVKELNTEAFF.

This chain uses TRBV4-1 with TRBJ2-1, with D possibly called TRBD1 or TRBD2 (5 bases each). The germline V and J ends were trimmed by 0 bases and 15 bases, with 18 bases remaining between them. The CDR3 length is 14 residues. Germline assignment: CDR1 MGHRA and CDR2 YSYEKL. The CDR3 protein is CASSQDLPYGAPFF. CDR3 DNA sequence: TGCGCCAGCAGCCAAGATTTACCTTACGGGGCTCCGTTCTTC.

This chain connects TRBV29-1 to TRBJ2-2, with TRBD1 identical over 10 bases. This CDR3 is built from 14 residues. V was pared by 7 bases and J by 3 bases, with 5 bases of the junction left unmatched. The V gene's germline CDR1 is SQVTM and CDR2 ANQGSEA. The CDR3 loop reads CSARQGAYTGELFF. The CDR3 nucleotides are TGCAGCGCCCGACAGGGGGCTTACACCGGGGAGCTGTTTTTT.

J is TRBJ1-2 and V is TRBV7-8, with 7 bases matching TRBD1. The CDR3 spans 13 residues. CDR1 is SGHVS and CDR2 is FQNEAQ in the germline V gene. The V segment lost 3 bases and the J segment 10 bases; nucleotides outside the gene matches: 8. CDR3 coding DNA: TGTGCCAGCAGCTTGGGGGGGACAGAGGCCTACACCTTC. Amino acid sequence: CASSLGGTEAYTF.

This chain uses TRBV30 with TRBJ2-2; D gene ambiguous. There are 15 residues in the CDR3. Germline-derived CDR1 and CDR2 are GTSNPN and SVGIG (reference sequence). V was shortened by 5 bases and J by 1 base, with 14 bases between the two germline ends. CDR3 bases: TGTGCCTGGGTCCGAGGAGACAAGAACACCGGGGAGCTGTTTTTT. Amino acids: CAWVRGDKNTGELFF. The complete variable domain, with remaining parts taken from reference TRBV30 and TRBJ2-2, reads SQTIHQWPATLVQPVGSPLSLECTVEGTSNPNLYWYRQAAGRGLQLLFYSVGIGQISSEVPQNLSASRPQDRQFILSSKKLLLSDSGFYLCAWVRGDKNTGELFFGEGSRLTVL.

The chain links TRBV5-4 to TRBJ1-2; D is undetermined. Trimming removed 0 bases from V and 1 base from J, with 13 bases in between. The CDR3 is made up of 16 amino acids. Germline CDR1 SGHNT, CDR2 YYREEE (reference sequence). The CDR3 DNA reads TGTGCCAGCAGCTTGGATCCAAAGAACCTTAACTATGGCTACACCTTC. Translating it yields CASSLDPKNLNYGYTF.

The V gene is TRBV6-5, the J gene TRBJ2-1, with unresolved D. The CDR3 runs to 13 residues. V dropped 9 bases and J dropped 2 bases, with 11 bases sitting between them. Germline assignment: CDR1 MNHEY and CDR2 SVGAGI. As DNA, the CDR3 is TGTGCCAGTACTCAATCGCCCTACAATGAGCAGTTCTTC. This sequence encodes CASTQSPYNEQFF.

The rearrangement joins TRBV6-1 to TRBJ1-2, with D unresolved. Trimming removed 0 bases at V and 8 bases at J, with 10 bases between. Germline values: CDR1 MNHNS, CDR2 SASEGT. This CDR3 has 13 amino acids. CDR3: CASSEAGFGGYTF. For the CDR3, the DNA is TGTGCCAGCAGTGAAGCCGGGTTTGGGGGCTACACCTTC.

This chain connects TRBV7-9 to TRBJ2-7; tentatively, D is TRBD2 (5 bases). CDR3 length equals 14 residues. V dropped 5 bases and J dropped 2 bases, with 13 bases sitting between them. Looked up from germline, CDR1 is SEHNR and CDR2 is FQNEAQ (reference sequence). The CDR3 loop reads CASSRTEGPYEQYF. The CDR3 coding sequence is TGTGCCAGCAGCCGGACTGAGGGCCCCTACGAGCAGTACTTC.

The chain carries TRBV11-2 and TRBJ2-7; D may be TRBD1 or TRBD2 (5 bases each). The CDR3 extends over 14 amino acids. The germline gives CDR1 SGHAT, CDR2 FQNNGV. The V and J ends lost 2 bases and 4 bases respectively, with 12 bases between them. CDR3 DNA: TGTGCCAGCAGCTTATTGCAGGGACCTTACGAGCAGTACTTC. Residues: CASSLLQGPYEQYF.

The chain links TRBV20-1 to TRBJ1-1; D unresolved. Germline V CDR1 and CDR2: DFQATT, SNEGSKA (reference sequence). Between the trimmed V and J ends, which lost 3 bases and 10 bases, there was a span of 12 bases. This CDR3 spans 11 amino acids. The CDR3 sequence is CSASVDDGAFF. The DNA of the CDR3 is TGCAGTGCTAGTGTCGATGACGGAGCTTTCTTT.

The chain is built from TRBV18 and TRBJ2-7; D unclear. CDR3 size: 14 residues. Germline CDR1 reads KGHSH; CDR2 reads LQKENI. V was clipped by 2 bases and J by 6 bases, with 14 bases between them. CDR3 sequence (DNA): TGTGCCAGCTCACCAAGTAGCACACACCCCGAGCAGTACTTC. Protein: CASSPSSTHPEQYF.

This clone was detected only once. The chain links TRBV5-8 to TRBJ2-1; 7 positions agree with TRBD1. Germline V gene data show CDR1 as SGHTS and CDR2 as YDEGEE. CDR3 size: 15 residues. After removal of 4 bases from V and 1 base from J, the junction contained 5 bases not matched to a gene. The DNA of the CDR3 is TGTGCCAGCAGCACGTACAGGGGATCCTACAATGAGCAGTTCTTC. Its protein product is CASSTYRGSYNEQFF.